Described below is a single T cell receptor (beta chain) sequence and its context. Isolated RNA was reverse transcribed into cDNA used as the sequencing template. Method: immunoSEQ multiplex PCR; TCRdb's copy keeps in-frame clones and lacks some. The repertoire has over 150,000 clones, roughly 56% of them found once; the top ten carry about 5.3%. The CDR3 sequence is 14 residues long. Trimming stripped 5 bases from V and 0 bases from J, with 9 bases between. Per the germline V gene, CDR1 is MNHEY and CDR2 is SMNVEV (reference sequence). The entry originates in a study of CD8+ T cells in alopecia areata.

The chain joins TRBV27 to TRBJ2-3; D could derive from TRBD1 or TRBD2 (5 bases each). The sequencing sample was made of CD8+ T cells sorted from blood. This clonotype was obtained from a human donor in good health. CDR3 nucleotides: TGTGCCAGCAGTGGGACGGTTAGCACAGATACGCAGTATTTT. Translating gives CASSGTVSTDTQYF.